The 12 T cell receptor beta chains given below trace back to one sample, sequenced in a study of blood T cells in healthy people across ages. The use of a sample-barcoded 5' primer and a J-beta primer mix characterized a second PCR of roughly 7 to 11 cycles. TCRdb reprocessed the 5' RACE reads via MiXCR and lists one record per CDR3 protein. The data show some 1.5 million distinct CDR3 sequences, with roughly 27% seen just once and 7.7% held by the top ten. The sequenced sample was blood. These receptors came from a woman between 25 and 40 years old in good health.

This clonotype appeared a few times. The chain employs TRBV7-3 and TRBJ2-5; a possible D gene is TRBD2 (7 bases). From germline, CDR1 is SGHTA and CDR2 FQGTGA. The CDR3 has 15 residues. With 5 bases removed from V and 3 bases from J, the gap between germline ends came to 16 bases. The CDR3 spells CASSPLGGGEETQYF. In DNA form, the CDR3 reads TGTGCCAGCAGCCCCCTAGGGGGGGGTGAAGAGACCCAGTACTTC.

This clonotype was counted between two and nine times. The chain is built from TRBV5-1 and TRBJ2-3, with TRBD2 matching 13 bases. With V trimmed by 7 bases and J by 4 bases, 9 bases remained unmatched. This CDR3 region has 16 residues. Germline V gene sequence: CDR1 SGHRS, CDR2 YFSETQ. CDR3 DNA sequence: TGCGCCAGCGGGCAGCGACTAGCGGGGGGCGCAGATACGCAGTATTTT. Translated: CASGQRLAGGADTQYF.

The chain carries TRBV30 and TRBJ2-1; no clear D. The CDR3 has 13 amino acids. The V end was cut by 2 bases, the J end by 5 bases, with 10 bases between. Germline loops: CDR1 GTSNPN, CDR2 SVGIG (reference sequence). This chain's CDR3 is CAWSFGRDNEQFF. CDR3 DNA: TGTGCCTGGAGTTTTGGCAGAGACAATGAGCAGTTCTTC.

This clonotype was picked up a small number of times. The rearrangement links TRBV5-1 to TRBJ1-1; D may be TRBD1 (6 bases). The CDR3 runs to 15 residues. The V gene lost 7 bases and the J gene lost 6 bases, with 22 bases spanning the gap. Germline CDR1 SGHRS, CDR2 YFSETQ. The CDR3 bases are TGCGCCAGCTCCTGGGAGGGACACGAACTGGCTGAAGCTTTCTTT. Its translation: CASSWEGHELAEAFF.

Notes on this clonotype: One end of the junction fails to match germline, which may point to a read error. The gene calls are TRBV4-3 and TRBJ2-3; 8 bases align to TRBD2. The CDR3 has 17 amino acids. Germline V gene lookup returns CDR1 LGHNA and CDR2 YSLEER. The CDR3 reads CASSLVAGITNTDAQYF. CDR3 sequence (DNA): TGCGCCAGCAGCCTAGTAGCGGGAATAACAAACACAGATGCGCAGTATTTT.

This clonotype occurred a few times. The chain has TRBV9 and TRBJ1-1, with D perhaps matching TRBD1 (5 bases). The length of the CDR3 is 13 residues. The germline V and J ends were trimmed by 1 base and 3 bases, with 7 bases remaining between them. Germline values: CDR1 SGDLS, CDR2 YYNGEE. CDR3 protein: CASSVSTDTEAFF. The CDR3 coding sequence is TGTGCCAGCAGCGTATCGACAGACACTGAAGCTTTCTTT.

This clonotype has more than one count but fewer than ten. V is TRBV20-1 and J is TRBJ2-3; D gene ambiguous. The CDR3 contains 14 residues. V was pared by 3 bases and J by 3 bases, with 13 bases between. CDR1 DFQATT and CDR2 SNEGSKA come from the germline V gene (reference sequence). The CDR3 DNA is TGCAGTGCTAGGGCCGGGTCCTATACAGATACGCAGTATTTT. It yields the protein CSARAGSYTDTQYF.

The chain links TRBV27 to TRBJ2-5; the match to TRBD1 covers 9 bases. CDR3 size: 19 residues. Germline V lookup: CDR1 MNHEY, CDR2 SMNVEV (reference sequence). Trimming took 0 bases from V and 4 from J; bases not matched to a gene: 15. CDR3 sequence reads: CASSLSGPDRGPFRETQYF. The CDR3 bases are TGTGCCAGCAGTTTATCGGGGCCGGACAGGGGCCCTTTTAGAGAGACCCAGTACTTC.

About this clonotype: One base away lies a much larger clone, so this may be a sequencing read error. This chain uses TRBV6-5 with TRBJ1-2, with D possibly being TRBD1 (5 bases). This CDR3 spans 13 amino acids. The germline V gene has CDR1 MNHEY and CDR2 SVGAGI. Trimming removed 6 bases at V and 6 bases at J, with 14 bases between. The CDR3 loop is CASRKTATHGYTF. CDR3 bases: TGTGCCAGCAGGAAGACAGCGACACATGGCTACACCTTC.

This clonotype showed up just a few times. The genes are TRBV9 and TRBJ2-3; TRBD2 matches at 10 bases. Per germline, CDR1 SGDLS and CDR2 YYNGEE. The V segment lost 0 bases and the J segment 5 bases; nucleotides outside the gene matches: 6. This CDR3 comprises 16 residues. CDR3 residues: CASSVGLAGAVDTQYF. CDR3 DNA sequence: TGTGCCAGCAGCGTAGGGCTAGCGGGGGCGGTAGATACGCAGTATTTT.

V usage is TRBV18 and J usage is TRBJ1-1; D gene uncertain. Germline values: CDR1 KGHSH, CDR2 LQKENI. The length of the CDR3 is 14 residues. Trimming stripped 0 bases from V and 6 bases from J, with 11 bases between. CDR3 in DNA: TGTGCCAGCTCACCACCGGGATCGGGCCCTGAAGCTTTCTTT. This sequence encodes CASSPPGSGPEAFF. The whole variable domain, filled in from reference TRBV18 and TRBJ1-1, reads NAGVMQNPRHLVRRRGQEARLRCSPMKGHSHVYWYRQLPEEGLKFMVYLQKENIIDESGMPKERFSAEFPKEGPSILRIQQVVRGDSAAYFCASSPPGSGPEAFFGQGTRLTVV.

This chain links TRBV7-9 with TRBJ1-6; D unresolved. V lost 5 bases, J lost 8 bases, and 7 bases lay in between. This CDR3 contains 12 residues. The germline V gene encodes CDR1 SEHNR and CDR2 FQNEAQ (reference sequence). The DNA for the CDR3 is TGTGCCAGCAGCCCCTTGGATTCACCCCTCCACTTT. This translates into CASSPLDSPLHF.